This is a list of T cell receptor beta chains from one sample in a study of T cells after yellow fever vaccination. TCRdb ran MiXCR on the 5' RACE reads and lists one entry per CDR3 protein. The data contain roughly 400,000 distinct CDR3 sequences, approximately 19% of them singletons. This specimen consisted of PBMCs, obtained before the yellow fever booster vaccination. All receptors come from a man younger than 35 who received the YFV17D yellow fever vaccine. CDR3s include the opening cysteine and the closing phenylalanine or tryptophan. Fields, in order: D gene, clone size, J gene, V gene, CDR3 DNA, CDR3 protein. The D gene is left open where the match is weak. Some rows mark clone size as missing; the rest say once, few, many or name a class of expanded clone.

>TRBD2|many|TRBJ2-1|TRBV5-5
TGTGCCAGCAGCGTGGATAGCGGGGGGATCTACAATGAGCAGTTCTTC
CASSVDSGGIYNEQFF
>.|.|TRBJ2-5|TRBV15
TGTGCCACCAGCAGAGATATTAACACGGACGGGGGAGAGACCCAGTACTTC
CATSRDINTDGGETQYF
>.|few|TRBJ1-1|TRBV7-2
TGTGCCAGCAGCTCAGATGGGGGGCGAGCTTTCTTT
CASSSDGGRAFF
>TRBD1|.|TRBJ1-2|TRBV7-9
TGTGCCAGCAGCGGGGACAGGGACGGCTACACCTTC
CASSGDRDGYTF
>TRBD2|.|TRBJ2-3|TRBV5-1
TGTGCCAGCAGCTTGGGGGGGAGGCAATCAGATACGCAGTATTTT
CASSLGGRQSDTQYF
>.|.|TRBJ1-5|TRBV6-5
TGTGCCAGCAGTTACCGAGGAAGTCCCCAGCATTTT
CASSYRGSPQHF
>.|few|TRBJ1-2|TRBV5-6
TGTGCCAGCACCCAGAGGGAGAGATATGGCTACACCTTC
CASTQRERYGYTF
>TRBD1|.|TRBJ2-5|TRBV5-1
TGCGCCAGCAGCTTCGGGACAGGGGGTCGAGAGACCCAGTACTTC
CASSFGTGGRETQYF
>TRBD1|few|TRBJ2-2|TRBV4-3
TGCGCCAGCAGCCAAGGGGTGGGACAGGCAACCGGGGAGCTGTTTTTT
CASSQGVGQATGELFF
>.|.|TRBJ1-3|TRBV10-3
TGTGCCATCAGTGAGTCGGGGGCAGGGCAAGTCACTGGAAACACCATATATTTT
CAISESGAGQVTGNTIYF
>.|.|TRBJ2-3|TRBV12-5
TGTGCTAGTGGCGCACCTTTAACAGATACGCAGTATTTT
CASGAPLTDTQYF
>.|few|TRBJ1-5|TRBV6-4
TGTGCCAGCATAACAGGGTCCGATCAGCCCCAGCATTTT
CASITGSDQPQHF
>.|few|TRBJ1-5|TRBV4-3
TGCGCCAGCAGCCAAGATTCCAGGGGTCATCAGCCCCAGCATTTT
CASSQDSRGHQPQHF
>.|few|TRBJ1-4|TRBV27
TGTGCCAGCAGTTGGGGGGGCGGCTCTAATGAAAAACTGTTTTTT
CASSWGGGSNEKLFF
>.|few|TRBJ2-6|TRBV6-2/TRBV6-3
TGTGCCAGCACTAGGGTTTACAACTCTGGGGCCAACGTCCTGACTTTC
CASTRVYNSGANVLTF
>.|many|TRBJ2-2|TRBV9
TGTGCCAGCAGCGTCGACACCAACACCGGGGAGCTGTTTTTT
CASSVDTNTGELFF
>.|few|TRBJ1-4|TRBV6-7
TGTGCCAGCAGTACACCGGGTGGGGTTACTGGACTGTTTTTT
CASSTPGGVTGLFF
>.|.|TRBJ1-4|TRBV6-5
TGTGCCAGCAGGCGTACAGGCCCCGAGGGGGAACTGTTTTTT
CASRRTGPEGELFF
>.|few|TRBJ1-4|TRBV6-6
TGTGCCAGCAGTTACTCTCCCGGTGAAAAACTGTTTTTT
CASSYSPGEKLFF
>.|.|TRBJ2-7|TRBV7-2
TGTGCCAGCAGCTTTTCCCGGACAGCTACCTACGAGCAGTACTTC
CASSFSRTATYEQYF
>.|.|TRBJ1-4|TRBV24-1
TGTGCCACCAGTCGCGACACAGGGGAAAAACTGTTTTTT
CATSRDTGEKLFF